Listed here are 6 T cell receptor beta chains from one sample, sequenced in a study of T cell responses to AZD1222 COVID-19 vaccine (dated by TCRdb to about 2021). Receptors were amplified or captured by the immunoSEQ multiplex PCR assay. TCRdb took this table from immuneACCESS and kept in-frame rearrangements with V and J called. Such tables lack part of the clones; where checked against another copy, unresolved V genes explain under half of the gap, and the rest is unexplained. The sample profile shows roughly 140,000 clones; approximately 90% of them were found once. The ten biggest clones cover more than 12% of the sample. The time point label corresponds to: baseline before first vaccination. The sequenced sample was peripheral blood, obtained on day 0 of AZD1222 vaccination. The receptors were gathered from an adult in good health.

The rearrangement uses TRBV14 and TRBJ1-3; the match to TRBD1 covers 7 bases. The CDR3 is 14 residues long. J gave up 4 bases and V 2 bases, and 2 bases lay outside the gene matches. Germline V gene lookup returns CDR1 SGHDN and CDR2 FVKESK. The CDR3 DNA reads TGTGCCAGCAGCCAATCAGGGGGAGGAAACACCATATATTTT. Translating it yields CASSQSGGGNTIYF. Complete variable domain (other parts from reference TRBV14 and TRBJ1-3): EAGVTQFPSHSVIEKGQTVTLRCDPISGHDNLYWYRRVMGKEIKFLLHFVKESKQDESGMPNNRFLAERTGGTYSTLKVQPAELEDSGVYFCASSQSGGGNTIYFGEGSWLTVV.

This clone was observed a few times. The CDR3 region has the DNA TGTGCCAGTAGTAATGGAGGGTACAATGAGCAGTTCTTC. Its protein is CASSNGGYNEQFF. The V call is TRBV19, the J call TRBJ2-1, with D perhaps TRBD2 (6 bases). CDR3 length: 13 amino acids. The V end lost 4 bases, the J end lost 4 bases, and 8 bases lay between the germline ends. Germline CDR1 LNHDA, CDR2 SQIVND (reference sequence).

The chain links TRBV7-2 to TRBJ1-2; D uncertain. CDR1 SGHTA and CDR2 FQGNSA come from the germline V gene. Trimming removed 2 bases at V and 4 bases at J, with 14 bases between. CDR3 length equals 15 residues. This CDR3 is CASSLMVAGIYGYTF. CDR3 nucleotide sequence: TGTGCCAGCAGCTTAATGGTGGCAGGTATCTATGGCTACACCTTC.

This rearrangement joins TRBV5-1 to TRBJ1-2; TRBD1 might be the D (6 bases). Trimming removed 0 bases at V and 6 bases at J, with 12 bases between. This CDR3 comprises 14 residues. CDR1 is SGHRS and CDR2 is YFSETQ in the germline V gene. The chain's CDR3 is CASSLAWRGNGYTF. The CDR3 DNA reads as TGCGCCAGCAGCTTGGCCTGGAGGGGGAATGGCTACACCTTC.

The CDR3 sequence: CASSLWVGGGSGANVLTF. The CDR3 region has the DNA TGTGCCAGCAGCTTGTGGGTTGGCGGGGGGTCCGGGGCCAACGTCCTGACTTTC. The chain carries TRBV5-6 and TRBJ2-6, with 8 nucleotides matching TRBD2. The CDR3 has 18 amino acids. After removal of 1 base from V and 4 bases from J, the junction contained 10 bases not matched to a gene. From germline, CDR1 is SGHDT and CDR2 YYEEEE.

V is TRBV6-2 or TRBV6-3 and J is TRBJ2-7; tentatively, D is TRBD2 (7 bases). Germline V lookup: CDR1 MNHEY, CDR2 SVGEGT. This CDR3 contains 16 residues. V lost 0 bases and J 0 bases, leaving 12 bases between the germline ends. CDR3 sequence reads: CASSYSKGGGSYEQYF. For the CDR3, the DNA is TGTGCCAGCAGTTACTCGAAGGGAGGGGGCTCCTACGAGCAGTACTTC.